What follows are 15 T cell receptor beta chains derived from one specimen sequenced in a study of early T cells in non-severe SARS-CoV-2 infection. TCRdb passed the 5' RACE reads through MiXCR, listing each CDR3 protein once. The repertoire holds more than 70,000 distinct CDR3 sequences, with about 11% as singletons. This sample comprised whole blood, obtained at baseline. The receptors come from an adult who was a healthcare worker with PCR-confirmed SARS-CoV-2 infection or an uninfected control (not recorded which).

The chain combines TRBV12-3 or TRBV12-4 with TRBJ1-1; D gene unclear. The CDR3 has 13 amino acids. The V end lost 6 bases, the J end lost 8 bases, and 16 bases lay between the germline ends. CDR3 in DNA: TGTGCCAGCAGCCCCCAACGATTTAAAGAAGCTTTCTTT. Amino acid sequence: CASSPQRFKEAFF.

This clonotype was observed a handful of times. The V gene is TRBV5-1, the J gene TRBJ1-1; no firm D call. Germline V CDR1 and CDR2: SGHRS, YFSETQ. This CDR3 has 15 amino acids. V dropped 0 bases and J dropped 4 bases, with 13 bases sitting between them. CDR3 DNA sequence: TGCGCCAGCAGCTTGGTCAGTGGGGAGGTCACTGAAGCTTTCTTT. Translating gives CASSLVSGEVTEAFF.

This clonotype was seen many times. CDR3 protein: CSVFPGNGETQYF. CDR3 DNA: TGCAGCGTTTTTCCCGGGAACGGGGAGACCCAGTACTTC. V is TRBV29-1 and J is TRBJ2-5; TRBD2 is a possible D gene (5 bases). CDR3 length equals 13 residues. CDR1 and CDR2 (germline): SQVTM, ANQGSEA. V was pared by 5 bases and J by 5 bases, with 15 bases between.

V gene TRBV11-2 combines with J gene TRBJ2-5, with 8 nucleotides matching TRBD1. The CDR3 spans 16 residues. With V trimmed by 0 bases and J by 2 bases, 5 bases remained unmatched. Germline assignment: CDR1 SGHAT and CDR2 FQNNGV. CDR3 nucleotide sequence: TGTGCCAGCAGCTTAGAAGACAGGGGTGGTCAAGAGACCCAGTACTTC. Translated, it gives CASSLEDRGGQETQYF.

The CDR3 loop is CASSSLADPTDTQYF. The DNA for the CDR3 is TGTGCCAGCAGCTCCCTCGCGGACCCCACAGATACGCAGTATTTT. V is TRBV5-5 and J is TRBJ2-3, with D uncertain. Germline V gene sequence: CDR1 SGHKS, CDR2 YYEKEE (reference sequence). Trimming left V 3 bases short and J 2 bases short, with 13 bases between. CDR3 size: 15 residues.

The sample holds many counts of this clonotype. The DNA of the CDR3 is TGTGCCAGTAGTATCCACCGACCGGTATCTGGAAACACCATATATTTT. It translates to CASSIHRPVSGNTIYF. The chain employs TRBV19 and TRBJ1-3; D call uncertain. The germline V and J ends were trimmed by 3 bases and 1 base, with 13 bases remaining between them. This CDR3 is built from 16 residues. Germline CDR1 and CDR2: LNHDA and SQIVND (reference sequence).

The gene calls are TRBV12-3 or TRBV12-4 and TRBJ2-5; the D is unclear. The CDR3 loop spans 13 amino acids. V shed 3 bases and J shed 4 bases, with 9 bases lying between them. The CDR3 DNA reads TGTGCCAGCAGTTTTCCCCCCGGAGAGACCCAGTACTTC. Amino acid sequence: CASSFPPGETQYF.

For the CDR3, the DNA is TGTGCCAGCAGCCCCCCGGGGGGGTATGAAAAACTGTTTTTT. Its translation is CASSPPGGYEKLFF. The chain has TRBV3-1 and TRBJ1-4; D may be TRBD1 (5 bases). This CDR3 region has 14 residues. Germline CDR1 reads LGHDT; CDR2 reads YNNKEL (reference sequence). V was shortened by 4 bases and J by 6 bases, with 12 bases between the two germline ends. The full variable domain, completed using reference TRBV3-1 and TRBJ1-4, is DTAVSQTPKYLVTQMGNDKSIKCEQNLGHDTMYWYKQDSKKFLKIMFSYNNKELIINETVPNRFSPKSPDKAHLNLHINSLELGDSAVYFCASSPPGGYEKLFFGSGTQLSVL.

V and J are TRBV7-2 and TRBJ2-7; D is perhaps TRBD2 (5 bases). V dropped 0 bases and J dropped 4 bases, with 13 bases sitting between them. This CDR3 spans 15 amino acids. CDR1 is SGHTA, CDR2 FQGNSA, per germline. The CDR3 reads CASSLAPVREYEQYF. As DNA, the CDR3 is TGTGCCAGCAGCTTAGCGCCTGTCCGGGAATACGAGCAGTACTTC. Full variable domain (remainder filled in from reference TRBV7-2 and TRBJ2-7): GAGVSQSPSNKVTEKGKDVELRCDPISGHTALYWYRQSLGQGLEFLIYFQGNSAPDKSGLPSDRFSAERTGGSVSTLTIQRTQQEDSAVYLCASSLAPVREYEQYFGPGTRLTVT.

CDR3 amino acids: CASSFRPVNEKLFF. The CDR3, as DNA: TGTGCCAGCAGTTTCCGACCGGTTAATGAAAAACTGTTTTTT. This chain joins TRBV28 and TRBJ1-4; D not resolved. This CDR3 is built from 14 residues. In germline, CDR1 is MDHEN, CDR2 SYDVKM. Trimming shortened V by 3 bases and J by 4 bases, and 9 bases separated the two germline ends.

The chain carries TRBV6-1 and TRBJ2-5; TRBD1 matches 9 bases. Losses at the gene ends were 6 bases for V and 3 bases for J; bases not matched to a gene: 14. CDR1 is MNHNS and CDR2 is SASEGT in the germline V gene. The CDR3 sequence is 17 residues long. This chain's CDR3 is CASSENPGQGSEETQYF. The CDR3 DNA reads TGTGCCAGCAGCGAAAATCCAGGACAGGGGAGTGAAGAGACCCAGTACTTC.

This clonotype was detected only a few times. CDR3 DNA sequence: TGTGCCAGTAGTATAAGGGGGCACGACAATGAGCAGTTCTTC. As protein: CASSIRGHDNEQFF. The V and J genes are TRBV19 and TRBJ2-1, with 7 bases matching TRBD1. Germline CDR1 reads LNHDA; CDR2 reads SQIVND (reference sequence). Germline trimming cut 2 bases from V and 5 bases from J; bases unmatched to any gene: 3. This CDR3 region has 14 residues.

This clonotype has at least ten counts. CDR3 amino acids: CASSLWSGEAFF. The CDR3 coding sequence is TGTGCCAGCAGCTTGTGGTCTGGTGAAGCTTTCTTT. The chain uses TRBV5-6 and TRBJ1-1; no clear D. The CDR3 spans 12 residues. V dropped 1 base and J dropped 7 bases, with 8 bases sitting between them. The germline CDR1 and CDR2 sequences are SGHDT and YYEEEE.

This clonotype was counted a few times. The chain uses TRBV7-2 and TRBJ1-6; D not resolved. V was clipped by 2 bases and J by 0 bases, with 8 bases between them. CDR3 length: 16 amino acids. Germline V CDR1 and CDR2: SGHTA, FQGNSA. The CDR3 nucleotides read TGTGCCAGCAGCTTAAGAGAGAGCTCCTATAATTCACCCCTCCACTTT. This translates into CASSLRESSYNSPLHF.

The J gene is TRBJ2-3, the V gene TRBV10-3, with D uncertain. The CDR3 runs 12 residues. Germline CDR1 and CDR2: ENHRY and SYGVKD. The ends were cut back, 2 bases at V and 4 bases at J, with 4 bases in the middle. CDR3 loop: CAISEEADTQYF. The DNA for the CDR3 is TGTGCCATCAGTGAGGAAGCAGATACGCAGTATTTT.